This T cell receptor (beta chain) was captured by sequencing in a study of cytomegalovirus exposure and HLA in healthy donors. The PCR contained 60 Vbeta and 13 Jbeta primers. Repertoires were generated with immunoSEQ multiplex PCR, while TCRdb's copy carries only in-frame clones and drops some. The sample yields 150,000 to 200,000 clones, approximately 85% seen once. This CDR3 has 17 residues. V gave up 0 bases and J gave up 4 bases; unmatched junction bases: 11. Germline lookup yields CDR1 LNHDA and CDR2 SQIVND (reference sequence). Overall study findings and caveats: V- and J-gene trimming in TCR beta was tied to a missense DCLRE1C variant by an analysis performed later. Most of the TCR beta V segments (in an earlier analysis) were productive either about 87% or about 30% of the time.

Of note for this clone: Its antigen is not known.

The chain is built from TRBV19 and TRBJ2-7; 8 positions match TRBD2. The sequence derives from a man between 18 and 35 years old in good health and CMV-seropositive. Sequenced: PBMCs. The CDR3 spells CASSIDVRRGALYEQYF. Written as DNA, the CDR3 is TGTGCCAGTAGTATAGATGTAAGGCGGGGGGCCTTATACGAGCAGTACTTC.